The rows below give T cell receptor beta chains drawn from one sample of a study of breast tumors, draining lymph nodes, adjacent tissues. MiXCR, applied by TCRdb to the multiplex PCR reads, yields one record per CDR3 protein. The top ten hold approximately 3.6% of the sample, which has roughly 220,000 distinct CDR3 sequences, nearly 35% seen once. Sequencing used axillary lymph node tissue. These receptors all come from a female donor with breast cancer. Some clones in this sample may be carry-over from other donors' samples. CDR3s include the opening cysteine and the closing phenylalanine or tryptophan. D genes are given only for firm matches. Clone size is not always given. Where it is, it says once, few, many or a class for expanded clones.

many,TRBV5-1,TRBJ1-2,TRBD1,TGCGCCAGCAGCCCCCAGGGGGCGCGCGGCTATGGCTACACCTTC,CASSPQGARGYGYTF
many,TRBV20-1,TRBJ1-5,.,TGCAGTGCTAGAGATTTCCGGACTAGCAATCAGCCCCAGCATTTT,CSARDFRTSNQPQHF
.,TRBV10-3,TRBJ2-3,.,.,CAICSASLDMDGSRQYF
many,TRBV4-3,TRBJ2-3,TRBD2,TGCGCCAGCAGCCAGAGTGGACTAGCGTCAGATACGCAGTATTTT,CASSQSGLASDTQYF
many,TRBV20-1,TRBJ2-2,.,TGCAGTGCTAGAGATCGGAGGGGTTTCACCGGGGAGCTGTTTTTT,CSARDRRGFTGELFF
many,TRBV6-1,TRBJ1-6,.,TGTGCCAGCAGTGAAGAGTACAGGAATAATTCACCCCTCCACTTT,CASSEEYRNNSPLHF
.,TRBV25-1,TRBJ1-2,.,TGTGCCAGCAGTAACTATGGCTACACCTTC,CASSNYGYTF
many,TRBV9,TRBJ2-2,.,TGTGCCAGCAGCACCCAGAGAAGGGCCAGGGTGGGGGAGCTGTTTTTT,CASSTQRRARVGELFF
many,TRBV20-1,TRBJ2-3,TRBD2,TGCAGTGCTAGAGACCCAGTAGCGGGAGTGGGAGATACGCAGTATTTT,CSARDPVAGVGDTQYF
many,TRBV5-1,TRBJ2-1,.,TGCGCCAGCAGCTGGGCCGGGTTCCAGGGTACGGAGCAGTTCTTC,CASSWAGFQGTEQFF
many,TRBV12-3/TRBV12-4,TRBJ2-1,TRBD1,TGTGCCAGCAGTCCAGCCGCCGGGACAGGGGCTTACAATGAGCAGTTCTTC,CASSPAAGTGAYNEQFF
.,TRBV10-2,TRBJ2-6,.,TGCGCCAGCGGGAGGTTCTCTGGGGCCAACGTCCTGACTTTC,CASGRFSGANVLTF
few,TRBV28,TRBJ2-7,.,TGTGCCAGCCAAGAACTTTACGAGCAGTACTTC,CASQELYEQYF
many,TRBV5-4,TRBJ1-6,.,TGTGCCAGCAGCTTACGGGGGGCGGGATCACCCCTCCACTTT,CASSLRGAGSPLHF
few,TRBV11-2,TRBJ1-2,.,TGTGCCAGCAGCTTTAGGGGGGCTTGGGGCTACACCTTC,CASSFRGAWGYTF
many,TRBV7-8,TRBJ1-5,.,TGTGCCAGCATCGTCAGGGGAAGCAATCAGCCCCAGCATTTT,CASIVRGSNQPQHF
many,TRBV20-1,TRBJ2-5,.,TGCAGTGCCCCTACGGGGGGCCCGGCGAAGACCCAGTACTTC,CSAPTGGPAKTQYF
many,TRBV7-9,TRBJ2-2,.,TGTGCCAGCAGCTTAGATCGGAACACCGGGGAGCTGTTTTTT,CASSLDRNTGELFF
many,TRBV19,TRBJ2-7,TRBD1,TGTGCCAGTAGTATTTTAGCACAGGGGAACTACGAGCAGTACTTC,CASSILAQGNYEQYF
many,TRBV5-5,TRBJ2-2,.,TGTGCCAGCAGCTCGAGGGGGGAGGAGCTGTTTTTT,CASSSRGEELFF
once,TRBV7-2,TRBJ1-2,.,TGTGCCAGCAGCTTAGGGGGGGGAAAGGGAGGCGGCTACACCTTC,CASSLGGGKGGGYTF
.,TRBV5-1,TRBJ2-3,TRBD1,TGCGCCAGCAGCCAGACAGGGGGCACGGATACGCAGTATTTT,CASSQTGGTDTQYF
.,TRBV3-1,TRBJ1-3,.,TGTGCCAGCAGCGGGGGCCCCAACTCTGGAAACACCATATATTTT,CASSGGPNSGNTIYF
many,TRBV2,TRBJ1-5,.,TGTGCCAGCAGTGTTCAGCCCCAGCATTTT,CASSVQPQHF
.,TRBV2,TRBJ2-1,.,TGTGCCAGCAGTGAACCTAGATACTCCTACAATGAGCAGTTCTTC,CASSEPRYSYNEQFF
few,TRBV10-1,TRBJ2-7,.,TGCGCCATGGTTCGGTACGAGCAGTACTTC,CAMVRYEQYF
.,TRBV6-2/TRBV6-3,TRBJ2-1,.,TGTGCCAGCAGTACCCTGCGGCTAGCTAGTAACAATGAGCAGTTCTTC,CASSTLRLASNNEQFF